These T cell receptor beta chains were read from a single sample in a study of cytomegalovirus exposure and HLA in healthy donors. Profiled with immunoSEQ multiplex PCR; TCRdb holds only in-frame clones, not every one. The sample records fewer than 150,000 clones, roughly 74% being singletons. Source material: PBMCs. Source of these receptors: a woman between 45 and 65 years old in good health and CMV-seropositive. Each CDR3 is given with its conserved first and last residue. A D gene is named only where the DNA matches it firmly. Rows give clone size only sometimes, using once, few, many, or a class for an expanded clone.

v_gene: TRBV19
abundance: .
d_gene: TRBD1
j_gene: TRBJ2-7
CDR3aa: CASSARDRGYEQYF
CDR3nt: TGTGCCAGTAGTGCCCGGGACAGGGGTTACGAGCAGTACTTC

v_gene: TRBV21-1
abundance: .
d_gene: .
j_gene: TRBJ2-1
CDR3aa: CASSNPFRGRSSYNEQFF
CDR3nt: TGTGCCAGCAGCAACCCCTTCAGAGGGAGGAGCTCCTACAATGAGCAGTTCTTC

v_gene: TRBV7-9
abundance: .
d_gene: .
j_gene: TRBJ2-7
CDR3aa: CASSSRNSYEQYF
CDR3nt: TGTGCCAGCAGCTCCAGGAACAGCTACGAGCAGTACTTC

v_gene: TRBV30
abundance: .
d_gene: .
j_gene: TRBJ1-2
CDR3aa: CAWTPDSEYGYPF
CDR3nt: TGTGCCTGGACCCCAGACAGCGAGTATGGCTACCCCTTC

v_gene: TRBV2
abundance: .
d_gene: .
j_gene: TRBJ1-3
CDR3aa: CASRADLDTIYF
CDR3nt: TGTGCCAGCAGGGCAGACCTAGACACCATATATTTT

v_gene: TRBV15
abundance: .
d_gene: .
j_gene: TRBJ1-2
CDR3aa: CATSRAARGYGYPF
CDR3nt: TGTGCCACCAGCAGAGCAGCTCGGGGATATGGCTACCCCTTC

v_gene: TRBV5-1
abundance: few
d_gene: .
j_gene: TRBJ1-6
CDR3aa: CASSLTGMPNSPLHF
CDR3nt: TGCGCCAGCAGCTTAACAGGAATGCCGAATTCACCCCTCCACTTT

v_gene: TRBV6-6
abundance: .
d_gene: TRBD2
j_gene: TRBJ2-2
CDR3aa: CASSYSSGGRGELFF
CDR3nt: TGTGCCAGCAGTTACTCTAGCGGGGGTAGGGGGGAGCTGTTTTTT

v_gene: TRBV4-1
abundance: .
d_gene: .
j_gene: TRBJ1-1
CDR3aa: CASSQGNAGAVKAFF
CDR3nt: TGCGCCAGCAGCCAAGGAAATGCAGGGGCAGTTAAAGCTTTCTTT

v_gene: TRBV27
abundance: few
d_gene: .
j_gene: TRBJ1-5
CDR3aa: CASSLWGSQGGNQPQHF
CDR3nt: TGTGCCAGCAGTTTGTGGGGGTCGCAGGGAGGAAATCAGCCCCAGCATTTT

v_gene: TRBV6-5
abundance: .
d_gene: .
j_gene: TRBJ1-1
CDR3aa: CASSYSQKNTEAFF
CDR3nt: TGTGCCAGCAGTTACTCCCAGAAGAACACTGAAGCTTTCTTT

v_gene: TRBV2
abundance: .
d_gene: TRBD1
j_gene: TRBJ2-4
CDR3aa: CASSFTTGLAKNIQYF
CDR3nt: TGTGCCAGCAGTTTTACGACAGGGCTAGCCAAAAACATTCAGTACTTC

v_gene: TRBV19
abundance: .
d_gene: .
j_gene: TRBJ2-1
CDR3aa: CASSIGDRLGEQFF
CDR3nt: TGTGCCAGTAGTATCGGAGACAGGCTCGGTGAGCAGTTCTTC

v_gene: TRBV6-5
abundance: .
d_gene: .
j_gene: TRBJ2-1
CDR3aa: CASSEFISYNEQFF
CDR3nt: TGTGCCAGCAGTGAGTTTATCTCCTACAATGAGCAGTTCTTC

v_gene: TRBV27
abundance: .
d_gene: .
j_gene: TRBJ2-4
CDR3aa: CASSGRVGENIQYF
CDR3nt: TGTGCCAGCAGTGGCAGGGTGGGCGAAAACATTCAGTACTTC

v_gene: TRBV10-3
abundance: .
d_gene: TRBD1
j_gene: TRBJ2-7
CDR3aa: CAISEWTRDRVYEQYF
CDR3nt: TGTGCCATCAGTGAGTGGACCCGGGACAGGGTATACGAGCAGTACTTC

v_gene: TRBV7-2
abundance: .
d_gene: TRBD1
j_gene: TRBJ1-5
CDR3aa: CASSLDRGQPQHF
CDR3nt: TGTGCCAGCAGCTTAGACAGGGGGCAGCCCCAGCATTTT

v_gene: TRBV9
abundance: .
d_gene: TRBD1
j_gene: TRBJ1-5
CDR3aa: CASSDTGGTKPQHF
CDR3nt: TGTGCCAGCAGCGATACAGGGGGAACTAAGCCCCAGCATTTT

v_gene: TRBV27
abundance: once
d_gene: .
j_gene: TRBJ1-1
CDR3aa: CASSLSPMNTEAFF
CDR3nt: TGTGCCAGCAGTTTATCCCCTATGAACACTGAAGCTTTCTTT

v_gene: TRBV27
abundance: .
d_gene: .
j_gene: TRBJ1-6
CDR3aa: CASSLYNSPLHF
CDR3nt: TGTGCCAGCAGTCTTTATAATTCACCCCTCCACTTT

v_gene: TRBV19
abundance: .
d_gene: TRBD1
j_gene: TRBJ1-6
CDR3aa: CASSRDRQRIRGDNSPLHF
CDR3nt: TGTGCCAGTAGCAGGGACAGGCAGAGGATCCGAGGGGATAATTCACCCCTCCACTTT

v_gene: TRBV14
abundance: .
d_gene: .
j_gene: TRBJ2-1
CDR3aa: CASGRSRGAEQFF
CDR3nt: TGTGCCAGCGGCCGGAGCAGGGGGGCGGAGCAGTTCTTC

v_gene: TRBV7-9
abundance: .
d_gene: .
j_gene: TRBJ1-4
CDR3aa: CASSLATGANEKLFF
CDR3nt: TGTGCCAGCAGCTTAGCGACAGGTGCTAATGAAAAACTGTTTTTT

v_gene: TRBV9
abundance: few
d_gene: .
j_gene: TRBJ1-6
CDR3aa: CASSEGPSGNSPLHF
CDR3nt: TGTGCCAGCAGCGAGGGGCCGTCAGGTAATTCACCCCTCCACTTT

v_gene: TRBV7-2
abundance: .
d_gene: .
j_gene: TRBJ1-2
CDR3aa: CASSLSYRGRPYGYTF
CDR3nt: TGTGCCAGCAGCTTATCCTATAGGGGCAGACCCTATGGCTACACCTTC

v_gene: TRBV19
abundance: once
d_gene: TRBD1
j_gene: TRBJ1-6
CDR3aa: CASRDATGASSPLHF
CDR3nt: TGTGCCAGTAGGGACGCAACAGGGGCTAGTTCACCCCTCCACTTT

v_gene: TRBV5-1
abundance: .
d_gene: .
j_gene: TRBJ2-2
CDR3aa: CASGPRVINTGELFF
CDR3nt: TGCGCCAGCGGACCGAGGGTGATCAACACCGGGGAGCTGTTTTTT

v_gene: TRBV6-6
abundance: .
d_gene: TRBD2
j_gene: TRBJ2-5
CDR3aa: CASSYYGGETQYF
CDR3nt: TGTGCCAGCAGTTACTACGGGGGGGAGACCCAGTACTTC

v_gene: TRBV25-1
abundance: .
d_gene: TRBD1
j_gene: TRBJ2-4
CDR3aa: CASSEWTGPNIQYF
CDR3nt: TGTGCCAGCAGTGAATGGACAGGGCCAAACATTCAGTACTTC

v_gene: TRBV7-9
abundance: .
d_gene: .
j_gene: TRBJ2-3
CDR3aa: CASTDASGTDTQYF
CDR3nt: TGTGCCAGCACCGACGCTAGCGGCACAGATACGCAGTATTTT

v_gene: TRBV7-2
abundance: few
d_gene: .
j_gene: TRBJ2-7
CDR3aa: CASSLATGALYQYF
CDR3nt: TGTGCCAGCAGCTTAGCAACTGGGGCCCTGTATCAGTACTTC

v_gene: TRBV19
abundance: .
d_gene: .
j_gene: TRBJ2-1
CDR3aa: CASSLTRRGNNEQFF
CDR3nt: TGTGCCAGTAGTTTAACTCGCAGGGGTAACAATGAGCAGTTCTTC

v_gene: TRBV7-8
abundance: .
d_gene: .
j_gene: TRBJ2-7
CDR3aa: CASSLVTQGTGGRTYEQYF
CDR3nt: TGTGCCAGCAGCTTAGTAACCCAGGGGACGGGAGGCAGGACCTACGAGCAGTACTTC

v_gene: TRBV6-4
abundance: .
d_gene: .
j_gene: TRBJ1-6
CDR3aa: CASSDNSFGPLHF
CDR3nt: TGTGCCAGCAGTGACAACAGCTTCGGACCCCTCCACTTT

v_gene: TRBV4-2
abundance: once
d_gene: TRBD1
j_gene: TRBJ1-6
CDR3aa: CASSHPRQGGSPLHF
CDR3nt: TGTGCCAGCAGCCACCCTAGACAGGGAGGTTCACCCCTCCACTTT

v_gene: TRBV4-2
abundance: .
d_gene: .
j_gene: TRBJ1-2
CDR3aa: CASSQVDGNYGYPF
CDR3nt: TGTGCCAGCAGCCAAGTAGACGGAAACTATGGCTACCCCTTC

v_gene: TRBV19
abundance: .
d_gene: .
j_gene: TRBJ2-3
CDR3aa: CASSSVTDTQYF
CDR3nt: TGTGCCAGTAGTTCGGTCACAGATACGCAGTATTTT

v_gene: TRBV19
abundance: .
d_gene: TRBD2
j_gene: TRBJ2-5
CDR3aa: CASSLTSGGNLGETQYF
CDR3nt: TGTGCCAGTAGTTTGACTAGCGGGGGGAACCTCGGGGAGACCCAGTACTTC

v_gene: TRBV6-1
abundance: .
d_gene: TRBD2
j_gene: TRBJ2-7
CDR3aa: CAINLRTSGGYEQYF
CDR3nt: TGTGCCATCAACCTCCGGACGTCGGGAGGGTACGAGCAGTACTTC